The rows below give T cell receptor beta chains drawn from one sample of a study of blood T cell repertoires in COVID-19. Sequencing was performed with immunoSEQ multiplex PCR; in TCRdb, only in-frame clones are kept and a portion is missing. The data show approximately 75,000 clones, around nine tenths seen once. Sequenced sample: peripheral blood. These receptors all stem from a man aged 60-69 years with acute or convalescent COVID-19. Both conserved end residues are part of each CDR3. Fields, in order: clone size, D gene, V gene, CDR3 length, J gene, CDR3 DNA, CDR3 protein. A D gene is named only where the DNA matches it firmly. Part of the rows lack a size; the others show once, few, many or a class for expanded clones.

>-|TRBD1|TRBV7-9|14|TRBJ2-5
TGTGCCAGCAGCCATAACAGGGGCCAAGAGACCCAGTACTTC
CASSHNRGQETQYF
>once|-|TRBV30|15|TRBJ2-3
TGTGCCTGGAGTAGGCAGGGGCTAAGCACAGATACGCAGTATTTT
CAWSRQGLSTDTQYF
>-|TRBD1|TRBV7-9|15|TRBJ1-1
TGTGCCAGCAGCCGGACAGGGGATTTAGACACTGAAGCTTTCTTT
CASSRTGDLDTEAFF
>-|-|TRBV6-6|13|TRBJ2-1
TGTGCCAGCAGTTACTCGAAGGGCCTAGCGTTGTTCTTC
CASSYSKGLALFF
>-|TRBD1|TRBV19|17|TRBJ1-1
TGTGCCAGTAGTATAGGTCGGGACAGGGCCTTGAACACTGAAGCTTTCTTT
CASSIGRDRALNTEAFF
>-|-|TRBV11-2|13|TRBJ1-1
TGTGCCAGCAGCTTAACCGGGAACACTGAAGCTTTCTTT
CASSLTGNTEAFF
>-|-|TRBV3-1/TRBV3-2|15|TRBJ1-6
TGTGCCAGCAGCCAAGCCAGGGGTGGGAATTCACCCCTCCACTTT
CASSQARGGNSPLHF
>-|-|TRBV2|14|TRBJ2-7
TGTGCCAGCAGTGAAGCGGCGGACTCCTACGAGCAGTACTTC
CASSEAADSYEQYF
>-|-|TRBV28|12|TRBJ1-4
TGTGCCAGCAGTCCCTCCGGGGAAAAACTGTTTTTT
CASSPSGEKLFF
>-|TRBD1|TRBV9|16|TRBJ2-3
TGTGCCAGCAGCTCTCTACCGGGACAGCGCACAGATACGCAGTATTTT
CASSSLPGQRTDTQYF
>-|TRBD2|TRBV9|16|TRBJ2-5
TGTGCCAGCAGCGTACTAGCGGGGGGGCTGCAAGAGACCCAGTACTTC
CASSVLAGGLQETQYF
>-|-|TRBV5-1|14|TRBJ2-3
TGCGCCAGCAGCTCCGGACTGGTACAAGATACGCAGTATTTT
CASSSGLVQDTQYF
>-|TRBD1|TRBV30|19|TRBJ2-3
TGTGCCTGGAGTGAGTACCCCTTCGCCGGGACAGGGTCCACAGATACGCAGTATTTT
CAWSEYPFAGTGSTDTQYF
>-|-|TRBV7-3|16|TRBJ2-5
TGTGCCAGCAGCCCCTCCATACTGGGGGGAGCAGAGACCCAGTACTTC
CASSPSILGGAETQYF
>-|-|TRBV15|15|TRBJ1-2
TGTGCCACCAGCAGAGATATAGACAGTCCCTATGGCTACACCTTC
CATSRDIDSPYGYTF
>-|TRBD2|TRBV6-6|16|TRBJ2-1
TGTGCCAGCAGAGGGGGACTAGCGGACTCCTACAATGAGCAGTTCTTC
CASRGGLADSYNEQFF
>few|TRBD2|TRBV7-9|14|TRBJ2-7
TGTGCCAGCAGCTTGACTAGCGGGTCCTACGAGCAGTACTTC
CASSLTSGSYEQYF
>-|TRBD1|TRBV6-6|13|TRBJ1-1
TGTGCCAGCAGGGGGACAGCTAACACTGAAGCTTTCTTT
CASRGTANTEAFF
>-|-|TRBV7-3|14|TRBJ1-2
TGTGCCAGCAGCCCCCCGGGGGGGATCGGTGGCTACACCTTC
CASSPPGGIGGYTF
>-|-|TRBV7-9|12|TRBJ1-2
TGTGCCAGCAGCCCAACGGGGGTGGGCTACACCTTC
CASSPTGVGYTF
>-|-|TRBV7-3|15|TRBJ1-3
TGTGCCAGCAGTTCAAACAGCCTCTCTGGAAACACCATATATTTT
CASSSNSLSGNTIYF
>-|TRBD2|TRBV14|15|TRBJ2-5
TGTGCCAGCAGCCAAGTTCTAGCGGGCGAAGAGACCCAGTACTTC
CASSQVLAGEETQYF
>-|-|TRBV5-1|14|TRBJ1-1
TGCGCCAGCAGCTTGGTTCGCGTAGACACTGAAGCTTTCTTT
CASSLVRVDTEAFF
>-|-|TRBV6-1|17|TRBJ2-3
TGTGCCAGCAGTGGCGGGCGGGGTTGGGCTAGCACAGATACGCAGTATTTT
CASSGGRGWASTDTQYF
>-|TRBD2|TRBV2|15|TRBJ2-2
TGTGCCAGCAGTGAGAGCGGGAGCAACACCGGGGAGCTGTTTTTT
CASSESGSNTGELFF
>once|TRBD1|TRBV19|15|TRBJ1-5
TGTGCCAGTAGTTCCTGGACAGGGGCAAATCAGCCCCAGCATTTT
CASSSWTGANQPQHF
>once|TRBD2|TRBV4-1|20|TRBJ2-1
TGCGCCAGCAGCCAAGATAGGGGACTAGCGGGTGGAGCGGGTAGGTATGAGCAGTTCTTC
CASSQDRGLAGGAGRYEQFF
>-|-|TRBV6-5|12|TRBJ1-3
TGTGCCAGCCGGAGTTCTGGAAACACCATATATTTT
CASRSSGNTIYF
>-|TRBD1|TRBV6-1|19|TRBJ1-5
TGTGCCAGCAGTGATTCGGGACAGGGTTATCAAAGTAGCAATCAGCCCCAGCATTTT
CASSDSGQGYQSSNQPQHF
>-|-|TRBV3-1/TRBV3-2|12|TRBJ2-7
TGTGCCAGCAGCCAAGTAGGCGGGGAGCAGTACTTC
CASSQVGGEQYF
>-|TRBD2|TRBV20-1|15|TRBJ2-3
TGCAGTGCTAGTCTACTAGCGGGAGGCACAGATACGCAGTATTTT
CSASLLAGGTDTQYF
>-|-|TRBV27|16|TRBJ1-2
TGTGCCAGCAGTCCCGCAGGCGTTAGACCTAACTATGGCTACACCTTC
CASSPAGVRPNYGYTF
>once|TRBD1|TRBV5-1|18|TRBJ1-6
TGCGCCAGCAGCGGGTCGGACAGGGGAGGCTCCTATAATTCACCCCTCCACTTT
CASSGSDRGGSYNSPLHF
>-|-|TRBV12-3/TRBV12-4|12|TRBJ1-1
TGTGCCAGCTCGTCAGGGCCTACTGAAGCTTTCTTT
CASSSGPTEAFF
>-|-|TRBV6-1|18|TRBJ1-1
TGTGCCAGCAGTGAAGCTTCAACGACAGCTATAAGGAACACTGAAGCTTTCTTT
CASSEASTTAIRNTEAFF
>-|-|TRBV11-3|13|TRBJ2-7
TGTGCCAGCAGCCGTCGCGGCTCCTACGAGCAGTACTTC
CASSRRGSYEQYF
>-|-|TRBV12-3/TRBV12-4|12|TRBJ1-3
TGTGCCAGCAGTGGACAAGGAAACACCATATATTTT
CASSGQGNTIYF
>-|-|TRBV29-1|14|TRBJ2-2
TGCAGCGTTGGTTCTTGGCGGGACACCGGGGAGCTGTTTTTT
CSVGSWRDTGELFF
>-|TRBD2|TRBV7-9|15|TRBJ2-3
TGTGCCAGCAGCTTAGGGACTAGAACCCCAGATACGCAGTATTTT
CASSLGTRTPDTQYF
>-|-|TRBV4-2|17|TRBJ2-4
TGTGCCAGCAGCCAATCCCCCCCACAGGGCACCAAAAACATTCAGTACTTC
CASSQSPPQGTKNIQYF
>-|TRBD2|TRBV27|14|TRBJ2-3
TGTGCCAGCCGCCGGGACTATAGCACAGATACGCAGTATTTT
CASRRDYSTDTQYF
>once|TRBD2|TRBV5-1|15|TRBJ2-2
TGCGCCAGCAGCTTAACTAGCGGGGTTGCCGGGGAGCTGTTTTTT
CASSLTSGVAGELFF
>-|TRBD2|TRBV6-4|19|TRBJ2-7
TGTGCCAGCAGTGATCCAGCGGGAGAAAACTTGAAGGGTGTCTACGAGCAGTACTTC
CASSDPAGENLKGVYEQYF